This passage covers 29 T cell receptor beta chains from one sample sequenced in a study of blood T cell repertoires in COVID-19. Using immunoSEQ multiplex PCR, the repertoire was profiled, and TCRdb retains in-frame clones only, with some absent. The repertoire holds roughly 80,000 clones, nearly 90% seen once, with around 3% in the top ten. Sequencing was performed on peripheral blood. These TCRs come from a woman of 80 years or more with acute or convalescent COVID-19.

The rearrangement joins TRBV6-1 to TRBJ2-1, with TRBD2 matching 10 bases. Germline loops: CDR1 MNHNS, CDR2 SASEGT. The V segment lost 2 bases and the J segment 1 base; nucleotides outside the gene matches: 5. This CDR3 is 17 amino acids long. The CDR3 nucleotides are TGTGCCAGCAGTGAATGGCTAGCGGGAGTTTCCTACAATGAGCAGTTCTTC. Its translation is CASSEWLAGVSYNEQFF.

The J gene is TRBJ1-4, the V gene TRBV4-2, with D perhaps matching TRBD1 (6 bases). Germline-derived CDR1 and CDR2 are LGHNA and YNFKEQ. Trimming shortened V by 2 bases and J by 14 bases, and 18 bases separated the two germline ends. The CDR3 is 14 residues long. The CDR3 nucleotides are TGTGCCAGCAGCCAATCCACATTTAGTGACAGGCTGTTTTTT. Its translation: CASSQSTFSDRLFF.

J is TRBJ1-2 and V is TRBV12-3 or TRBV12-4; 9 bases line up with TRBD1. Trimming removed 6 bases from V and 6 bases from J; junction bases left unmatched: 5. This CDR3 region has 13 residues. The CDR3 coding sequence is TGTGCCAGCAGCCTGGACAGGGGTGATGGCTACACCTTC. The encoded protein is CASSLDRGDGYTF.

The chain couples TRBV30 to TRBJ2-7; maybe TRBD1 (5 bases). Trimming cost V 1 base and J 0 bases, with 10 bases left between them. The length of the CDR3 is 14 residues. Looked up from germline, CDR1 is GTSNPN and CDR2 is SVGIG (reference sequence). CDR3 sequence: CAWSARVFSYEQYF. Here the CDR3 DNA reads TGTGCCTGGAGTGCCAGGGTCTTCTCCTACGAGCAGTACTTC.

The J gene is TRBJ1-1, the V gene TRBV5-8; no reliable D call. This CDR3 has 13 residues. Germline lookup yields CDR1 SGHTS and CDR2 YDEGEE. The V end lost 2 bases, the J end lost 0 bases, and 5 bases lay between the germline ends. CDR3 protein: CASSLTVNTEAFF. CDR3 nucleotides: TGTGCCAGCAGCTTAACGGTGAACACTGAAGCTTTCTTT.

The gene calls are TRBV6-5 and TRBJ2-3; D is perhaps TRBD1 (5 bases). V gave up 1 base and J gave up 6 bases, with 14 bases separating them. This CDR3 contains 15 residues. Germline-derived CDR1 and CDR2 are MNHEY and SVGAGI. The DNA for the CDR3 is TGTGCCAGCAGTTACTATAGGGCGTCAGGGGATACGCAGTATTTT. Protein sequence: CASSYYRASGDTQYF.

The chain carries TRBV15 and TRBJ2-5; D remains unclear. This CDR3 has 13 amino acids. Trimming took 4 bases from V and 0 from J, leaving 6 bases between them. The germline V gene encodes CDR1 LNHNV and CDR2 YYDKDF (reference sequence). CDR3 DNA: TGTGCCACCAGCAACTACTACCAAGAGACCCAGTACTTC. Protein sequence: CATSNYYQETQYF.

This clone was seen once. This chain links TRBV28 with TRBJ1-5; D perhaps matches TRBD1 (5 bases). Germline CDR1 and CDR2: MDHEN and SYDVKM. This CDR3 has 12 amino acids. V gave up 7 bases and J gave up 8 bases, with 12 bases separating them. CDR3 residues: CASKAGPEPQHF. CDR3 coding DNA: TGTGCCAGCAAGGCAGGGCCGGAGCCCCAGCATTTT.

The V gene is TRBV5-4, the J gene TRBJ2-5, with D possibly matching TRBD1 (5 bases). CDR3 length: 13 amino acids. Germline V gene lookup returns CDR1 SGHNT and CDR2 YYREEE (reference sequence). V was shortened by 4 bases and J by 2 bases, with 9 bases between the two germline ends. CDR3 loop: CASSRTKQETQYF. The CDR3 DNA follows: TGTGCCAGCAGCCGGACAAAGCAAGAGACCCAGTACTTC. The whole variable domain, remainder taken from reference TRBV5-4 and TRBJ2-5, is ETGVTQSPTHLIKTRGQQVTLRCSSQSGHNTVSWYQQALGQGPQFIFQYYREEENGRGNFPPRFSGLQFPNYSSELNVNALELDDSALYLCASSRTKQETQYFGPGTRLLVL.

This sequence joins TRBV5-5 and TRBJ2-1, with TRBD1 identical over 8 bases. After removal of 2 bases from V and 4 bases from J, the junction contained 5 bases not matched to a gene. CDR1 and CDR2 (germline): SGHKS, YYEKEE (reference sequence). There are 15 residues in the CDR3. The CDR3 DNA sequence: TGTGCCAGCAGCTTAGGGACAGGAGTATACAATGAGCAGTTCTTC. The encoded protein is CASSLGTGVYNEQFF.

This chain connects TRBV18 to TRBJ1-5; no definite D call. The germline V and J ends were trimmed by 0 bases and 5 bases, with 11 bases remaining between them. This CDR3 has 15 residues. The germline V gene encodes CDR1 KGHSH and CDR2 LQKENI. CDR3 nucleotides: TGTGCCAGCTCACCACCCGCAGGTCGCGATCAGCCCCAGCATTTT. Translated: CASSPPAGRDQPQHF.

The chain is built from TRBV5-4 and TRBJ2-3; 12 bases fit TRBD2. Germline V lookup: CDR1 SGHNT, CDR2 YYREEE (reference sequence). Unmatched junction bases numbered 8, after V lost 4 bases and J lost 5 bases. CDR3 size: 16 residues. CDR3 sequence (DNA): TGTGCCAGCAGCACCACTAGCGGGAGGTCGCAAGATACGCAGTATTTT. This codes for CASSTTSGRSQDTQYF.

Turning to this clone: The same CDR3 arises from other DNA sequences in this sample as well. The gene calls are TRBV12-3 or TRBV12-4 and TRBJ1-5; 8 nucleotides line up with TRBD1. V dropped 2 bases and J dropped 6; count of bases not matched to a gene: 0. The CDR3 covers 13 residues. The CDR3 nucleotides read TGTGCCAGCAGTTTAACAGGGGGTCAGCCCCAGCATTTT. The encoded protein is CASSLTGGQPQHF.

CDR3: CASSQGLTGTGKPETQYF. CDR3 DNA: TGTGCCAGCAGCCAAGGACTAACCGGGACAGGGAAACCAGAGACCCAGTACTTC. V and J are TRBV4-2 and TRBJ2-5; 9 positions match TRBD1. CDR3 size: 18 residues. The germline CDR1 and CDR2 sequences are LGHNA and YNFKEQ. Unmatched junction bases numbered 13, after V lost 1 base and J lost 4 bases.

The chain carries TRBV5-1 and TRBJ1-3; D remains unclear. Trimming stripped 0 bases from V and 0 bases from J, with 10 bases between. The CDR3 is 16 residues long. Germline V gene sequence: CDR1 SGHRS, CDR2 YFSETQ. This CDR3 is CASSLDPGSSGNTIYF. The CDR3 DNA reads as TGCGCCAGCAGCTTGGACCCGGGTTCCTCTGGAAACACCATATATTTT.

The DNA for the CDR3 is TGTGCCACCAGCAGGGGACCGGGACTAGCGGACTACGAGCAGTACTTC. Its translation is CATSRGPGLADYEQYF. V gene TRBV15 combines with J gene TRBJ2-7, with 11 bases fitting TRBD2. This CDR3 comprises 16 residues. Per the germline V gene, CDR1 is LNHNV and CDR2 is YYDKDF (reference sequence). J gave up 3 bases and V 3 bases, and 7 bases lay outside the gene matches.

CDR3 sequence: CASSPGQVNTEAFF. In nucleotides, the CDR3 is TGCGCCAGCAGCCCTGGACAGGTGAACACTGAAGCTTTCTTT. The genes are TRBV5-1 and TRBJ1-1; TRBD1 aligns across 7 bases. Germline assignment: CDR1 SGHRS and CDR2 YFSETQ. The CDR3 loop spans 14 amino acids. The junction had 3 bases not matched to a gene; V was cut back by 4 bases and J by 0 bases.

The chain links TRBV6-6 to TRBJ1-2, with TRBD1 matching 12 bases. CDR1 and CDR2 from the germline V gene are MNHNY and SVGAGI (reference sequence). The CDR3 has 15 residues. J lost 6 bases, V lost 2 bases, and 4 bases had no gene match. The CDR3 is CASSYGDRGLDGYTF. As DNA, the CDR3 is TGTGCCAGCAGTTACGGGGACAGGGGGCTTGATGGCTACACCTTC.

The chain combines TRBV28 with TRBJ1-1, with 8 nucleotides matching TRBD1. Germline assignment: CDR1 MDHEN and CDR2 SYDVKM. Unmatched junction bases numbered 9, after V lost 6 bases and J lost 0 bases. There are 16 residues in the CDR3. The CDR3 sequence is CASRQGVFILNTEAFF. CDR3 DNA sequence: TGTGCCAGCAGACAGGGGGTTTTCATTCTGAACACTGAAGCTTTCTTT.

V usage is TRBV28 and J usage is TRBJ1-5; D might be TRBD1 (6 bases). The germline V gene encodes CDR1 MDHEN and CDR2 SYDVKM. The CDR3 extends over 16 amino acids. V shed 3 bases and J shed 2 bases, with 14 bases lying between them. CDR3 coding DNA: TGTGCCAGCAGTTTGGGCTGGGGGCGCGGCAATCAGCCCCAGCATTTT. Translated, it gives CASSLGWGRGNQPQHF.

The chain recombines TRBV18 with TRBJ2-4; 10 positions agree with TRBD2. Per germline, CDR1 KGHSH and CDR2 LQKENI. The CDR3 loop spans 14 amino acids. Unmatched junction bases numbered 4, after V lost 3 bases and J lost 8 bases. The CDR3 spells CASSPLAGADIQYF. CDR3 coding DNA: TGTGCCAGCTCACCTCTAGCGGGAGCCGACATTCAGTACTTC.

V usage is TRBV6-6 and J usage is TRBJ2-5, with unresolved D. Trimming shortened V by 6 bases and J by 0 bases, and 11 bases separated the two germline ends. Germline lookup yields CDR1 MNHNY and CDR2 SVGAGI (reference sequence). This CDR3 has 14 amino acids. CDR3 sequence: CASRPPGYQETQYF. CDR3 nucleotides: TGTGCCAGCAGGCCTCCAGGTTACCAAGAGACCCAGTACTTC.

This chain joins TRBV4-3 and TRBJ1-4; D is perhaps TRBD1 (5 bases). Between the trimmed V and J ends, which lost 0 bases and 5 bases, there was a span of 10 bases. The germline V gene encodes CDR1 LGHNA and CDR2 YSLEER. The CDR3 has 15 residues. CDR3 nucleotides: TGCGCCAGCAGCCAAGAGGGCACAGGAAATGAAAAACTGTTTTTT. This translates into CASSQEGTGNEKLFF.

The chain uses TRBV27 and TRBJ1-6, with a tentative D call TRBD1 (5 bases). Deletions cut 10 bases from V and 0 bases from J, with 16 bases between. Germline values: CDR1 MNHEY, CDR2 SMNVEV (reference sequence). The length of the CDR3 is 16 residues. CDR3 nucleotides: TGTGCCACCAGGAAAGGAGGGACCTCCTATAATTCACCCCTCCACTTT. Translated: CATRKGGTSYNSPLHF.

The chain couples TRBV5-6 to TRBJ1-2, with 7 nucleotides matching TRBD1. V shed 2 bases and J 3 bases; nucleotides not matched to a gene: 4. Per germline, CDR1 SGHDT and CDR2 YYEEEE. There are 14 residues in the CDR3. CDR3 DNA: TGTGCCAGCAGCTTCACCGGGACAGACTATGGCTACACCTTC. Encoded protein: CASSFTGTDYGYTF.

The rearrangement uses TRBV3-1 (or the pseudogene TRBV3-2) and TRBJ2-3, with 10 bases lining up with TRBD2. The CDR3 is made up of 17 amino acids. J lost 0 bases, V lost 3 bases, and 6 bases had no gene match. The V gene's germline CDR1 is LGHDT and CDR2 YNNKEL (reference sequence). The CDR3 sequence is CASSQTSGRFSTDTQYF. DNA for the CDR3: TGTGCCAGCAGCCAGACTAGCGGGCGTTTTAGCACAGATACGCAGTATTTT.

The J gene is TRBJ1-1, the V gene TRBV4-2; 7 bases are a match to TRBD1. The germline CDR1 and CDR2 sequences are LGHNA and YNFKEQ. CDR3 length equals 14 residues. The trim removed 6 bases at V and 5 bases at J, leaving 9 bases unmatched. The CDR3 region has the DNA TGTGCCAGCAGTCGACAGGGAAGTGGGACTGAAGCTTTCTTT. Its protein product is CASSRQGSGTEAFF.

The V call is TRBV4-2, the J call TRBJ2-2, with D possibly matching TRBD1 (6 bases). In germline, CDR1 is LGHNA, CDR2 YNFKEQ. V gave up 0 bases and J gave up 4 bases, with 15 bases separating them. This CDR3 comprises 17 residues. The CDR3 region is CASSQDAGAMSTGELFF. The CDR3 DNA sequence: TGTGCCAGCAGCCAAGATGCAGGGGCTATGAGCACCGGGGAGCTGTTTTTT.

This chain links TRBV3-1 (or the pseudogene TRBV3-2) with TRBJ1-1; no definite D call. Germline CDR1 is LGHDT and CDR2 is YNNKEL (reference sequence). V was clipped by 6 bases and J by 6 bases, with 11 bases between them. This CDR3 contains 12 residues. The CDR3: CASSDLGAEAFF. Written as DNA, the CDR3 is TGTGCCAGCAGTGATCTGGGCGCTGAAGCTTTCTTT.